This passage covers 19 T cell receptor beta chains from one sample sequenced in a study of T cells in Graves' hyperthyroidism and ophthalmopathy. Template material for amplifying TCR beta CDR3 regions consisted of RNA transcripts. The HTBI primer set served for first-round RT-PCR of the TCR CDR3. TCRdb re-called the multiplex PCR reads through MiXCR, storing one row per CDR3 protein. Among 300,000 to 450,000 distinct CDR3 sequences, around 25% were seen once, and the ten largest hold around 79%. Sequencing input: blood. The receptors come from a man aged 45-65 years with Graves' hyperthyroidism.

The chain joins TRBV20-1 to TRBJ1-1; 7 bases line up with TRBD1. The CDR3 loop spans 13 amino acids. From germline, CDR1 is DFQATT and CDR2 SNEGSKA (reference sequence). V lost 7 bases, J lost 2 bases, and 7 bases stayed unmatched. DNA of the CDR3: TGCAGTGTCCGGGGACAGCCCAACACTGAAGCTTTCTTT. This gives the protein CSVRGQPNTEAFF.

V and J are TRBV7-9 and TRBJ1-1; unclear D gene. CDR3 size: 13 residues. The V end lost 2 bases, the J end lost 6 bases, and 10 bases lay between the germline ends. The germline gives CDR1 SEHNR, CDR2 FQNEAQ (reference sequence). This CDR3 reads CASSLKGTAEAFF. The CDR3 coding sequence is TGTGCCAGCAGCTTAAAGGGAACGGCTGAAGCTTTCTTT.

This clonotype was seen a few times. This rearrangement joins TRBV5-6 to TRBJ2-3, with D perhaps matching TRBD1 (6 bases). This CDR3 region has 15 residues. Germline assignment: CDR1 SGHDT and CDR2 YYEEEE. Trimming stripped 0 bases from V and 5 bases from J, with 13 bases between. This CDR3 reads CASSLEFRGLDTQYF. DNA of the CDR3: TGTGCCAGCAGCTTGGAGTTTAGGGGGTTAGATACGCAGTATTTT.

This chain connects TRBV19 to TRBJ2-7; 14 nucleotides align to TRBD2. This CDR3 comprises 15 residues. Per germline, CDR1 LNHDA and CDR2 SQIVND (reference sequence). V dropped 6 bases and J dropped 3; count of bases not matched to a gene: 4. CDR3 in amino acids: CASRPTSGRGYEQYF. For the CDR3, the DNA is TGTGCCAGTAGGCCGACTAGCGGGAGGGGCTACGAGCAGTACTTC.

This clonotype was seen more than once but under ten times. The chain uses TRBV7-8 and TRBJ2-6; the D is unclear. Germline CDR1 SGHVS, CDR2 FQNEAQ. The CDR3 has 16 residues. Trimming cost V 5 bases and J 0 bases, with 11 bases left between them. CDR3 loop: CASSPRPSSGANVLTF. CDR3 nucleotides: TGTGCCAGCAGCCCAAGACCATCCTCTGGGGCCAACGTCCTGACTTTC.

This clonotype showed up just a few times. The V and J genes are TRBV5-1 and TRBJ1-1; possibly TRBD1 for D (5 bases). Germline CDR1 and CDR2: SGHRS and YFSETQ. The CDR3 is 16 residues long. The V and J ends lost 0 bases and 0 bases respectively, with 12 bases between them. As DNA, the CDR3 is TGCGCCAGCAGCTTGGTTGGAGCAGGGTTGAACACTGAAGCTTTCTTT. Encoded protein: CASSLVGAGLNTEAFF.

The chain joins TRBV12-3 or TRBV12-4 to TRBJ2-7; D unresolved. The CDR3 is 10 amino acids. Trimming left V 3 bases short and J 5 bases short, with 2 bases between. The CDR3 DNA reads TGTGCCAGCAGTTTGCACGAGCAGTACTTC. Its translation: CASSLHEQYF.

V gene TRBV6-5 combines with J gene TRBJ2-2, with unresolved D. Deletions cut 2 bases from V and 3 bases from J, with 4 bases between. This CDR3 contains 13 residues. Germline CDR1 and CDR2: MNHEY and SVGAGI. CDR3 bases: TGTGCCAGCAGTTACGCCGACACCGGGGAGCTGTTTTTT. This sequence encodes CASSYADTGELFF.

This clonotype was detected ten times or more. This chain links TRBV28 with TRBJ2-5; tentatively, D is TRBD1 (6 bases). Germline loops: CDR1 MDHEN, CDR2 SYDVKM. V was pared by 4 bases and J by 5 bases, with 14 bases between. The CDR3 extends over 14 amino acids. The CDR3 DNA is TGTGCCAGCAGTTCACAGGGCCCCGGTGAGACCCAGTACTTC. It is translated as CASSSQGPGETQYF.

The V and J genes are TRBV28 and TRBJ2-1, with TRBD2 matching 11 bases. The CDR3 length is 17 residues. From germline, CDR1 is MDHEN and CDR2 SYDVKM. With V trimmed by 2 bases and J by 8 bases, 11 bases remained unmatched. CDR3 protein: CASSLAITSGSIYEQFF. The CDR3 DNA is TGTGCCAGCAGTTTAGCGATTACTAGCGGGAGTATCTATGAGCAGTTCTTC.

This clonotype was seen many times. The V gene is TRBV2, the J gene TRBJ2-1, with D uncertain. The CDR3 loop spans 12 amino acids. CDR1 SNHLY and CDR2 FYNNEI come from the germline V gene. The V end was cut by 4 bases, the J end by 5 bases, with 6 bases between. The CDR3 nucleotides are TGTGCCAGCAGTGCTCGCGACAATGAGCAGTTCTTC. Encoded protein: CASSARDNEQFF. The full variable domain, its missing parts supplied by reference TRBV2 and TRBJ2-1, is EPEVTQTPSHQVTQMGQEVILRCVPISNHLYFYWYRQILGQKVEFLVSFYNNEISEKSEIFDDQFSVERPDGSNFTLKIRSTKLEDSAMYFCASSARDNEQFFGPGTRLTVL.

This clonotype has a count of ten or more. CDR3 in DNA: TGTGCCAGCAGCGCGGGGACTATCGGCTACAATGAGCAGTTCTTC. It specifies CASSAGTIGYNEQFF. The chain employs TRBV12-3 or TRBV12-4 and TRBJ2-1, with 7 bases matching TRBD2. J gave up 3 bases and V 6 bases, and 8 bases lay outside the gene matches. This CDR3 region has 15 residues.

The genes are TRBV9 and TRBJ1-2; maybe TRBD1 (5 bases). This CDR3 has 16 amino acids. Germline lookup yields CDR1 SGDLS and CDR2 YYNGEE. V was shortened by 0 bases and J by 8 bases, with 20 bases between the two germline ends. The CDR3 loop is CASSVGDSSVGRGYTF. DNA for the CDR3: TGTGCCAGCAGCGTAGGTGACAGTTCGGTTGGTCGAGGCTACACCTTC.

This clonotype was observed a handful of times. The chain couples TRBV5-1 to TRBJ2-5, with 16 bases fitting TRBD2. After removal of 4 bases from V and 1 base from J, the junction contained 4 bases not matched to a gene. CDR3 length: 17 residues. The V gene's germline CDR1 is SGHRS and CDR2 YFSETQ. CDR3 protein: CASSAGLAGGTQETQYF. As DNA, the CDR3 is TGCGCCAGCAGCGCGGGACTAGCGGGAGGGACCCAAGAGACCCAGTACTTC.

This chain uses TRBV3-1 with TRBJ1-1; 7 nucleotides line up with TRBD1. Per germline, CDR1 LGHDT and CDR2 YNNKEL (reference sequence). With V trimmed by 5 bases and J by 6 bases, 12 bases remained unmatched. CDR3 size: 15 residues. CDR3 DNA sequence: TGTGCCAGCAGCTCTCGTGACAGGGTAGGGCCTGAAGCTTTCTTT. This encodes CASSSRDRVGPEAFF.

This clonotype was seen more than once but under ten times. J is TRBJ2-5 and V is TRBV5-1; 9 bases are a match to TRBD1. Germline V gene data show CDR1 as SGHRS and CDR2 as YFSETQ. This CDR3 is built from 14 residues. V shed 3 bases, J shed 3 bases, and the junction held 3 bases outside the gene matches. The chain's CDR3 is CASSWGQGKETQYF. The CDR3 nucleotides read TGCGCCAGCAGCTGGGGACAGGGAAAAGAGACCCAGTACTTC.

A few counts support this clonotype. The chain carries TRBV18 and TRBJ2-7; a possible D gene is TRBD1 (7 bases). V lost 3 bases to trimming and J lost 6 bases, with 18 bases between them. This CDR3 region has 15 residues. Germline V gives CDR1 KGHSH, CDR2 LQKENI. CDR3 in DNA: TGTGCCAGCTCACCTTATACCGCAGGGGGAGGCGAGCAGTACTTC. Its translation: CASSPYTAGGGEQYF.

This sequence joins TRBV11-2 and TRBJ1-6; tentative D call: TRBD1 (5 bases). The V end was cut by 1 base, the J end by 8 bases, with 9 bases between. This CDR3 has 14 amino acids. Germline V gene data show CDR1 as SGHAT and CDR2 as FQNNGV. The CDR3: CASSLVQVDSPLHF. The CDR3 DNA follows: TGTGCCAGCAGCTTAGTACAGGTCGATTCACCCCTCCACTTT. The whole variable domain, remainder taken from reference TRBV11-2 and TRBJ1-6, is EAGVAQSPRYKIIEKRQSVAFWCNPISGHATLYWYQQILGQGPKLLIQFQNNGVVDDSQLPKDRFSAERLKGVDSTLKIQPAKLEDSAVYLCASSLVQVDSPLHFGNGTRLTVT.

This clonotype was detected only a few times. The DNA of the CDR3 is TGCGCCAGCAGTTTAGACTACCGGGATACGCAGTATTTT. This encodes CASSLDYRDTQYF. The gene calls are TRBV5-1 and TRBJ2-3, with D possibly being TRBD2 (5 bases). Germline CDR1 is SGHRS and CDR2 is YFSETQ. The CDR3 has 13 residues. Trimming stripped 5 bases from V and 6 bases from J, with 13 bases between.